The present TCR beta chain was sequenced within a study of regulatory T cells in long-lasting Graves disease. This clonotype was seen ten or more times. TCR beta libraries were built with iRepertoire HTBI primers and Arm-PCR of CDR3 regions. Each CDR3 protein gets one entry after TCRdb re-called the multiplex PCR reads with MiXCR. In the table there are hundreds of thousands of distinct CDR3 sequences, more than 15% of which are singletons. The germline V gene encodes CDR1 SEHNR and CDR2 FQNEAQ (reference sequence). V lost 1 base to trimming and J lost 6 bases, with 7 bases between them. This CDR3 contains 13 residues. Time point specified: newly diagnosed GD, antithyroid drugs for less than 3 months. Extracted PBMC RNA gave rise to the TCR library. These data were also filed under a second study, of T cells in Graves' hyperthyroidism and ophthalmopathy. That investigation notes: The diagnostic basis comprised clinical symptoms, serum thyroxine and TRAb, thyroid ultrasound and orbital computed tomography. Researchers found most expanded thyroid clonotypes above 0.001 in blood as well.

Material: peripheral blood mononuclear cells (PBMCs), obtained at new diagnosis, from a patient treated with antithyroid drugs. This TCR derives from a young man with Graves disease. J is TRBJ2-1 and V is TRBV7-9, with D unresolved. In DNA form, the CDR3 reads TGTGCCAGCAGCTTAGTAAACAGCAATGAGCAGTTCTTC. Encoded protein: CASSLVNSNEQFF.